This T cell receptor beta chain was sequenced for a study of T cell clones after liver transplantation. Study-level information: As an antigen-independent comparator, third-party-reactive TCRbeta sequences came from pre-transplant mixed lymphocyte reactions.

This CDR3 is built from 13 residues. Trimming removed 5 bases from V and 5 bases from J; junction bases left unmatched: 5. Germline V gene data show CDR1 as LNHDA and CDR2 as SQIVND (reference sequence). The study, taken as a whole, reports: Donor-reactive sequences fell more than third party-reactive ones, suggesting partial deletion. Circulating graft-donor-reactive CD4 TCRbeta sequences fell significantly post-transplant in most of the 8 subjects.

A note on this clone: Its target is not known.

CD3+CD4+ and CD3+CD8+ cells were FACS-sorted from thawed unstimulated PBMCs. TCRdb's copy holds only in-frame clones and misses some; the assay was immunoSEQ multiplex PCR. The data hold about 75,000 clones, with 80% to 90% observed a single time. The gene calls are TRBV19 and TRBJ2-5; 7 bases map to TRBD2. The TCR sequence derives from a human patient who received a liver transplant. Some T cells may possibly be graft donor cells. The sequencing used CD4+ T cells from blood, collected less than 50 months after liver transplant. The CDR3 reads CASSGRRGETQYF. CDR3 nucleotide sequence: TGTGCCAGTAGTGGGAGGCGGGGGGAGACCCAGTACTTC.